Below are 29 T cell receptor beta chains sequenced from a single sample in a study of tumor and adjacent non-tumor tissue in lung cancer. The template was RNA from unsorted bulk tissue. The library came from three nested PCR rounds adapted from ARM-PCR protocols. TCRdb ran MiXCR on the multiplex PCR reads and lists one entry per CDR3 protein. The sample holds roughly 120,000 distinct CDR3 sequences, roughly 75% seen once. What was sequenced was lung tumor tissue. Receptors were obtained from a woman aged 60 to 75 with non-small cell lung cancer.

This clonotype came up many times. The rearrangement joins TRBV29-1 to TRBJ1-1; D possibly corresponds to TRBD1 (6 bases). The CDR3 has 15 residues. Germline values: CDR1 SQVTM, CDR2 ANQGSEA. V gave up 6 bases and J gave up 0 bases, with 17 bases separating them. CDR3 sequence: CSVRPGTLMNTEAFF. As DNA, the CDR3 is TGCAGCGTCCGTCCCGGGACATTGATGAACACTGAAGCTTTCTTT.

Concerning this clonotype itself: A read error may be the cause here, since a much bigger clone is one base away. The gene calls are TRBV28 and TRBJ1-1; weak D call: TRBD1 (6 bases). This CDR3 contains 13 residues. The germline CDR1 and CDR2 sequences are MDHEN and SYDVKM. CDR3 nucleotides: TGTCCCATAGCGACAGGCAGGAACACTGAAGCTTTCTTT. Its protein product is CPIATGRNTEAFF. Complete variable domain (other parts from reference TRBV28 and TRBJ1-1): DVKVTQSSRYLVKRTGEKVFLECVQDMDHENMFWYRQDPGLGLRLIYFSYDVKMKEKGDIPEGYSVSREKKERFSLILESASTNQTSMYLCPIATGRNTEAFFGQGTRLTVV.

A note on this clonotype: A junction end diverges from the germline sequence, so it may reflect a read error. The chain carries TRBV11-2 and TRBJ1-1; D is unclear. The CDR3 totals 15 residues. The germline V gene has CDR1 SGHAT and CDR2 FQNNGV. CDR3 in DNA: TGTGTCAGCGGCTTAGACCCCAGCATGAGCACTAAAGCTTTCTTT. This sequence encodes CVSGLDPSMSTKAFF.

On this clonotype: This could be a read error, since a much larger clone is one nucleotide away. The CDR3 end shows no conserved phenylalanine or tryptophan, and so a read error is likely. The chain joins TRBV4-3 to TRBJ1-1, with no clear D. CDR1 LGHNA and CDR2 YSLEER come from the germline V gene. Between the trimmed V and J ends, which lost 1 base and 5 bases, there was a span of 11 bases. This CDR3 region has 14 residues. The chain's CDR3 is CASSQVTPRTEAFS. CDR3 coding DNA: TGCGCCAGCAGCCAAGTAACTCCGCGGACTGAAGCTTTCTCT.

Comment on this clonotype: Possible read error: a much larger clone is one base away. The chain combines TRBV7-2 with TRBJ2-7; 12 nucleotides agree with TRBD2. The V and J ends lost 6 bases and 3 bases, in that order; junction bases with no gene match: 3. CDR3 length: 14 amino acids. Per germline, CDR1 SGHTA and CDR2 FQGNSA. The CDR3 is CASRTSGGFYEQYF. CDR3 DNA sequence: TGTGCCAGCAGAACTAGCGGGGGGTTCTACGAGCAGTACTTC.

A remark on this clonotype: A junction boundary mismatches the germline segment, possibly from a read error. This chain uses TRBV20-1 with TRBJ1-1; D is unresolved. The CDR3 is made up of 13 amino acids. The germline V gene encodes CDR1 DFQATT and CDR2 SNEGSKA (reference sequence). The CDR3 reads CSASLPRNTGAFF. Here the CDR3 DNA reads TGCAGTGCTAGCTTACCTCGAAATACTGGAGCTTTCTTT.

In the case of this clonotype: This CDR3 fails to terminate in the conserved phenylalanine or tryptophan, so it likely reflects a read error. It is unclear where the CDR3 begins or ends on the DNA, so no DNA is shown, and the CDR3 is as TCRdb lists it. This chain joins TRBV11-1 and TRBJ2-2; the D call in the table, TRBD2, was not verified against the DNA. CDR1 is SGHAT, CDR2 FQDESV, per germline (reference sequence). The CDR3 totals 17 residues, both ends included. The CDR3 region is CASSPRLAGESTGERFS.

This clonotype was counted at least ten times. The chain uses TRBV10-1 and TRBJ2-1; tentative D call: TRBD2 (6 bases). Germline V gene sequence: CDR1 WNHNN, CDR2 SYGVQD (reference sequence). V lost 3 bases and J lost 10, with 16 bases in between. The CDR3 length is 14 residues. CDR3: CASSEEAQRGEQFF. The DNA of the CDR3 is TGCGCCAGCAGTGAAGAGGCCCAACGGGGGGAGCAGTTCTTC.

V usage is TRBV6-6 and J usage is TRBJ2-1; TRBD2 agrees at 9 bases. There are 15 residues in the CDR3. V shed 6 bases and J 7 bases; nucleotides not matched to a gene: 10. Germline V gene sequence: CDR1 MNHNY, CDR2 SVGAGI (reference sequence). The CDR3 sequence is CASRKELAGRNEQFF. The CDR3 DNA reads TGTGCCAGCAGAAAAGAGCTAGCGGGACGAAATGAGCAGTTCTTC.

This chain uses TRBV11-2 with TRBJ2-7; a possible D gene is TRBD1 (7 bases). Germline assignment: CDR1 SGHAT and CDR2 FQNNGV. V dropped 5 bases and J dropped 9 bases, with 20 bases sitting between them. The CDR3 spans 14 residues. The CDR3 nucleotides read TGTGCCAGCAGCCGGGACATGGCAGGGGGAGGGCAGTACTTC. Protein sequence: CASSRDMAGGGQYF.

The chain joins TRBV10-2 to TRBJ2-1, with D uncertain. This CDR3 region has 14 residues. Germline values: CDR1 WSHSY, CDR2 SAAADI. V shed 4 bases and J shed 5 bases, with 12 bases lying between them. The CDR3 region is CASSGGNYNNEQFF. CDR3 sequence (DNA): TGCGCCAGCAGTGGTGGGAACTACAACAATGAGCAGTTCTTC.

With respect to this clonotype: At one of its ends the junction is not consistent with the germline gene, which may arise from a read error. This sequence joins TRBV11-1 and TRBJ2-5; D is uncertain. CDR3 length equals 13 residues. CDR1 and CDR2 (germline): SGHAT, FQDESV (reference sequence). CDR3 in DNA: TGTGCTAGCAGCTCAATCCAGTCGGAGACCCAGTACTTC. Translation gives CASSSIQSETQYF.

Notes on this clonotype: The junction differs from germline at one of its ends, possibly a read error. The gene calls are TRBV11-3 and TRBJ2-1, with D tentatively TRBD1 or TRBD2 (5 bases each). This CDR3 has 15 residues. Germline lookup yields CDR1 SGHNT and CDR2 YENEEA. The CDR3 region has the DNA TGTGCCAGCAGCTTAACGGCAGGGAGTTACAATGAGCAGTTATTC. Protein product: CASSLTAGSYNEQLF.

Comment on this clonotype: A much larger clone lies one base from this, so it may be a read error. The genes are TRBV6-2 or TRBV6-3 and TRBJ2-1; 8 bases are a match to TRBD2. V was pared by 5 bases and J by 8 bases, with 14 bases of the junction left unmatched. The CDR3 spans 16 residues. Per germline, CDR1 MNHEY and CDR2 SVGEGT. As DNA, the CDR3 is TGTGCCAGCAGTCGACCCCCGGGAGGGCCAAAGGATGAGCAGTTCTTC. Translating gives CASSRPPGGPKDEQFF.

As to this clonotype: The missing conserved phenylalanine or tryptophan at the end of this CDR3 makes a read error likely. Because the CDR3's place on the DNA is in doubt, the DNA is left out and the CDR3 is given as listed by TCRdb. This chain uses TRBV4-3 with TRBJ2-5; TRBD1 is the table's D call, not checked against the DNA. In germline, CDR1 is LGHNA, CDR2 YSLEER. Both ends counted, the CDR3 spans 16 residues. The CDR3 loop is CASSQYFQGAAETQYL.

This clonotype showed up many times. V gene TRBV11-3 combines with J gene TRBJ1-2; D is unclear. The CDR3 is 13 amino acids. The germline V gene has CDR1 SGHNT and CDR2 YENEEA. The V end was cut by 5 bases, the J end by 13 bases, with 20 bases between. This chain's CDR3 is CASSPTLKTGSTF. The CDR3 bases are TGTGCCAGCAGCCCGACCTTAAAAACCGGGAGCACCTTC.

The rearrangement links TRBV4-1 to TRBJ1-2; D is ambiguous. This CDR3 is 15 amino acids long. The germline V gene has CDR1 MGHRA and CDR2 YSYEKL. With 5 bases removed from V and 4 bases from J, the gap between germline ends came to 17 bases. The CDR3 here is CASSSWSATPYGYTF. CDR3 in DNA: TGCGCCAGCAGCTCATGGTCAGCAACTCCCTATGGCTACACCTTC.

The chain joins TRBV28 to TRBJ2-3; D possibly corresponds to TRBD2 (6 bases). Germline V gene data show CDR1 as MDHEN and CDR2 as SYDVKM. Between the trimmed V and J ends, which lost 6 bases and 0 bases, there was a span of 10 bases. This CDR3 contains 14 residues. CDR3: CASSIRESTDTQYF. DNA of the CDR3: TGTGCCAGCAGCATACGGGAGAGCACAGATACGCAGTATTTT.

This clonotype was found many times. The rearrangement links TRBV6-5 to TRBJ2-7, with D perhaps TRBD2 (6 bases). The germline gives CDR1 MNHEY, CDR2 SVGAGI. The CDR3 loop spans 15 amino acids. V gave up 4 bases and J gave up 2 bases, with 15 bases separating them. The CDR3 sequence: CASSSQGGGTYEQYF. CDR3 nucleotide sequence: TGTGCCAGCAGTTCGCAGGGAGGAGGGACCTACGAGCAGTACTTC.

With respect to this clonotype: At one end, the junction sequence differs from germline, possibly due to a read error. J is TRBJ2-3 and V is TRBV29-1; D remains ambiguous. The CDR3 is 12 amino acids. The germline gives CDR1 SQVTM, CDR2 ANQGSEA. The CDR3 loop reads CSVTALADTHFF. CDR3 DNA sequence: TGCAGCGTTACAGCGTTGGCAGATACGCATTTTTTT.

A remark on this clonotype: At one end the junction does not follow the germline gene, possibly because of a read error. V is TRBV29-1 and J is TRBJ2-3; D is perhaps TRBD1 or TRBD2 (5 bases each). The germline V gene has CDR1 SQVTM and CDR2 ANQGSEA. The CDR3 sequence is 16 residues long. CDR3 sequence: CSVGRTGRSSTNTQYF. The CDR3 DNA follows: TGCAGCGTCGGCCGGACGGGACGATCTAGCACAAATACGCAGTATTTT.

Concerning this clonotype itself: Sequence at one end of the junction differs from germline and may be a read error. This chain uses TRBV29-1 with TRBJ2-6; TRBD1 matches at 7 bases. Germline V gene sequence: CDR1 SQVTM, CDR2 ANQGSEA. This CDR3 has 16 residues. CDR3 protein: CSVDNTGDTRANVQTF. The DNA for the CDR3 is TGCAGCGTTGATAACACAGGGGACACTAGGGCCAACGTCCAGACTTTC.

Points on this clonotype: An end of the junction differs from the germline gene, which may be a read error. V and J are TRBV20-1 and TRBJ2-3, with D perhaps matching TRBD1 (6 bases). CDR1 DFQATT and CDR2 SNEGSKA come from the germline V gene (reference sequence). CDR3 length: 15 amino acids. This CDR3 reads CSAIYRGGNTDTQFF. Written as DNA, the CDR3 is TGCAGTGCTATTTATAGAGGGGGAAACACAGATACGCAGTTTTTT.

With respect to this clonotype: It may be a read error: a sequence one base away is much more abundant. The V gene is TRBV20-1, the J gene TRBJ2-3, with D possibly TRBD2 on 5 matching bases. The CDR3 runs to 14 residues. V lost 3 bases and J lost 2, with 12 bases in between. CDR1 and CDR2 from the germline V gene are DFQATT and SNEGSKA (reference sequence). The CDR3, as DNA: TGCAGTGCTAGTGATCAGGACTTCACAGATACGCAGTATTTT. It translates to CSASDQDFTDTQYF.

This clonotype was detected ten times or more. The rearrangement uses TRBV10-2 and TRBJ2-3; weak D call: TRBD1 (6 bases). The V and J ends lost 7 bases and 6 bases respectively, with 11 bases between them. The CDR3 sequence is 12 residues long. Germline V CDR1 and CDR2: WSHSY, SAAADI. DNA of the CDR3: TGCGCCAGCACGCACAGGGCCGATACGCAGTATTTT. It is translated as CASTHRADTQYF.

As concerns this clonotype: This could be a read error, since a much larger clone is one nucleotide away. The chain uses TRBV20-1 and TRBJ2-4, with D perhaps assigned TRBD1 or TRBD2 (5 bases each). The V and J ends lost 7 bases and 0 bases respectively, with 16 bases between them. CDR1 DFQATT and CDR2 SNEGSKA come from the germline V gene (reference sequence). The CDR3 extends over 15 amino acids. CDR3 coding DNA: TGCAGTGTTGTGGGGGTTATGGGAGCCAAAAACATTCAGTACTTC. It specifies CSVVGVMGAKNIQYF.

With respect to this clonotype: Since a much larger clone is just one base distant, this may be a read error. This sequence joins TRBV28 and TRBJ2-7; D not resolved. The CDR3 contains 12 residues. CDR1 MDHEN and CDR2 SYDVKM come from the germline V gene. The CDR3 sequence: CTSSLSTSEQYF. CDR3 sequence (DNA): TGTACCAGCAGTTTATCGACGAGTGAGCAGTACTTC.

This clonotype appeared a few times. It may be a read error: a sequence one base away is much more abundant. The chain couples TRBV12-3 or TRBV12-4 to TRBJ2-2; maybe TRBD1 (7 bases). The CDR3 length is 15 residues. CDR3 residues: CASSRQGLNTGGLFF. In DNA, the CDR3 is TGTGCCAGCAGCAGACAGGGCCTGAACACCGGGGGGCTGTTTTTT.

This clonotype was detected only a few times. A much larger clonotype is one base distant, so this may be a read error. The chain links TRBV20-1 to TRBJ1-2; D not certain. CDR1 and CDR2 from the germline V gene are DFQATT and SNEGSKA (reference sequence). The CDR3 totals 13 residues. Trimming shortened V by 7 bases and J by 4 bases, and 16 bases separated the two germline ends. The CDR3 protein is CSVSKGYFYGYTF. The CDR3 nucleotides are TGCAGTGTTAGTAAGGGTTACTTCTATGGCTACACCTTC.